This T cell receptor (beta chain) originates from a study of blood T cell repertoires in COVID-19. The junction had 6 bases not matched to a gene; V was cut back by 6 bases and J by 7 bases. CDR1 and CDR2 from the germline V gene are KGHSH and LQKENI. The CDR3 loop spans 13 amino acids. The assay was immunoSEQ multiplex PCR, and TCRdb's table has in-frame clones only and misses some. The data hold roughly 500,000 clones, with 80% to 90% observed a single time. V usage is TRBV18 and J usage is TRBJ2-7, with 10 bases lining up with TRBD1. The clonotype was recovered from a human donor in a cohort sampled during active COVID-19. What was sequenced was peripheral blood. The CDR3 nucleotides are TGTGCCAGCTCGCGGGACAGGGGAGGGGAGCAGTACTTC. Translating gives CASSRDRGGEQYF.